This record looks at one T cell receptor beta chain sequence and its context. The method was immunoSEQ multiplex PCR; TCRdb's version includes in-frame clones alone and lacks a portion of them. The repertoire consists of 400,000 to 600,000 clones, with about 96% occurring once and the leading ten covering nearly 0.065%. These data come from a study of shared clonotypes between healthy human individuals. Germline CDR1 and CDR2: KGHSH and LQKENI. The V and J ends lost 4 bases and 5 bases, in that order; junction bases with no gene match: 7. The CDR3 covers 15 residues. What was sequenced was naive CD4+ T cells sorted from blood. Subset in this sample: CD45RA+ positively selected. The receptor's source is a woman in her twenties or thirties in good health. This chain joins TRBV18 and TRBJ2-1, with 8 bases lining up with TRBD1. As DNA, the CDR3 is TGTGCCAGCTCACACCGGGACAGGCTTCACAATGAGCAGTTCTTC. It encodes CASSHRDRLHNEQFF.